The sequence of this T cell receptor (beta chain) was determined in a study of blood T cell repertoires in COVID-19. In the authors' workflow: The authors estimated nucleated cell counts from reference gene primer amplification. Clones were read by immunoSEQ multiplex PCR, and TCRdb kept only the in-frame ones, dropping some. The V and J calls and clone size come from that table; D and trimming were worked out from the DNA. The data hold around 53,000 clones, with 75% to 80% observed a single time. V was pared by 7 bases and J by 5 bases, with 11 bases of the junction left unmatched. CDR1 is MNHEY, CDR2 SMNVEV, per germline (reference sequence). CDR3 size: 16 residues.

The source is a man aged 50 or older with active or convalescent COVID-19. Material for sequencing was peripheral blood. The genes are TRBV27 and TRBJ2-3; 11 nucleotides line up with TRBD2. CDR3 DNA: TGTGCCAGCAAGCTAACTAGCGGGAGTTATAAAGATACGCAGTATTTT. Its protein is CASKLTSGSYKDTQYF.